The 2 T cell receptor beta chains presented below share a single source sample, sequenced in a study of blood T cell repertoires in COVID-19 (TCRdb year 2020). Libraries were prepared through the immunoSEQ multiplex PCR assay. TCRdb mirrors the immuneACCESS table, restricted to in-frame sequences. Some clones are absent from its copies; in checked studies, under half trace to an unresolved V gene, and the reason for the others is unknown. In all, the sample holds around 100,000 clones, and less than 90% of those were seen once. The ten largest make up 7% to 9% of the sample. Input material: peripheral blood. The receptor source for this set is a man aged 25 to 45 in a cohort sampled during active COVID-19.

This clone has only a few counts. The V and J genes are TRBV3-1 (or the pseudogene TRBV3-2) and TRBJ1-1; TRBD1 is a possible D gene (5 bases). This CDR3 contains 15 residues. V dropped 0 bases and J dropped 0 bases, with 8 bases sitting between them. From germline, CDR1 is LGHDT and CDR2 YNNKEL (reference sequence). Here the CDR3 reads CASSQDWGVNTEAFF. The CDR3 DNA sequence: TGTGCCAGCAGCCAAGATTGGGGGGTGAACACTGAAGCTTTCTTT.

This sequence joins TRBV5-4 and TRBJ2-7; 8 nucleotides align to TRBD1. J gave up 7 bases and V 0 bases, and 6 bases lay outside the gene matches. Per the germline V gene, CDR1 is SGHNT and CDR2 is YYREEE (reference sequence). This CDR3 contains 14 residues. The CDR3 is CASSLADRVREQYF. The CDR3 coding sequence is TGTGCCAGCAGCTTGGCGGACAGGGTGAGGGAGCAGTACTTC.